This T cell receptor (beta chain) was obtained from a study of shared clonotypes between healthy human individuals. As for the study in general: Donors had three CD4 naive, three CD4 memory, two CD8 naive and one CD8 memory plate apiece.

The germline V gene has CDR1 SGHKS and CDR2 YYEKEE (reference sequence). The CDR3 has 13 residues. V was trimmed by 1 base and J by 8 bases, leaving 10 bases between them. In the case of this clone: As yet, its antigen is unknown.

Clones were read by immunoSEQ multiplex PCR, and TCRdb kept only the in-frame ones, dropping some. The table records about 1.5 million clones, 98% of them present only once. Whole-study results and caveats: A handful of donors had roughly 5% of their naive CD4 clonotypes in common.

Sequenced: naive CD4+ T cells sorted from blood. The subset here: CD45RA+ positively selected. The source of this sequence is a man aged 25 to 45 in good health. J is TRBJ2-4 and V is TRBV5-5; no firm D call. The CDR3 coding sequence is TGTGCCAGCAGCTTGCTTAGGAACCACATTCAGTACTTC. Protein: CASSLLRNHIQYF. Drawing the rest from reference TRBV5-5 and TRBJ2-4, the complete variable domain is DAGVTQSPTHLIKTRGQQVTLRCSPISGHKSVSWYQQVLGQGPQFIFQYYEKEERGRGNFPDRFSARQFPNYSSELNVNALLLGDSALYLCASSLLRNHIQYFGAGTRLSVL.